The clone carrying this T cell receptor beta chain appeared a few times. Original methodology: The assay estimated nucleated cells by amplifying reference gene primers. The data were produced by immunoSEQ multiplex PCR, yet TCRdb's version contains in-frame clones alone and is incomplete. V, J and clone size are taken as reported in that table, and D and trimming were inferred from the DNA itself. This table holds 110,000 to 150,000 clones, almost 85% found once. The data originate from a study of blood T cell repertoires in COVID-19. Study in general: T cells, B-cell-depleted T cells, or PBMCs supplied cDNA or gDNA.

The germline gives CDR1 SGHTA, CDR2 FQGNSA. The CDR3 sequence is 15 residues long. The J segment lost 5 bases and the V segment lost 3 bases, leaving 6 bases of the junction unmatched. The sample taken for sequencing was peripheral blood. V is TRBV7-2 and J is TRBJ1-1; TRBD1 agrees at 10 bases. The clonotype was recovered from a man aged 45-60 years with acute or convalescent COVID-19. This CDR3 is CASSLSWTGGTEAFF. Written as DNA, the CDR3 is TGTGCCAGCAGCTTGAGTTGGACAGGGGGAACTGAAGCTTTCTTT.